Here is one T cell receptor (beta chain) with its context. This sample was taken from a study of PD-1 blockade in classical Hodgkin lymphoma. Stated time point: cycle 4 day 1 (C4D1), after six to seven weeks of nivolumab. Exposure to brentuximab vedotin varied, and each patient had relapsed following autologous stem cell transplantation. CDR1 is SGHTA and CDR2 is FQGNSA in the germline V gene. The V end was cut by 1 base, the J end by 9 bases, with 13 bases between. The CDR3 is 13 amino acids. The table came from immunoSEQ multiplex PCR; TCRdb's copy has only in-frame clones and leaves some out. The sample has 50,000 or so clones; 90% are singletons.

The chain is built from TRBV7-2 and TRBJ2-7; D remains ambiguous. The sequenced sample was peripheral blood mononuclear cells (PBMCs), obtained before the fourth cycle of nivolumab. This TCR was recovered from a human donor with classical Hodgkin lymphoma. The CDR3 coding sequence is TGTGCCAGCAGCTTAGTGGGCCTCGTGGGGCAGTACTTC. This codes for CASSLVGLVGQYF.